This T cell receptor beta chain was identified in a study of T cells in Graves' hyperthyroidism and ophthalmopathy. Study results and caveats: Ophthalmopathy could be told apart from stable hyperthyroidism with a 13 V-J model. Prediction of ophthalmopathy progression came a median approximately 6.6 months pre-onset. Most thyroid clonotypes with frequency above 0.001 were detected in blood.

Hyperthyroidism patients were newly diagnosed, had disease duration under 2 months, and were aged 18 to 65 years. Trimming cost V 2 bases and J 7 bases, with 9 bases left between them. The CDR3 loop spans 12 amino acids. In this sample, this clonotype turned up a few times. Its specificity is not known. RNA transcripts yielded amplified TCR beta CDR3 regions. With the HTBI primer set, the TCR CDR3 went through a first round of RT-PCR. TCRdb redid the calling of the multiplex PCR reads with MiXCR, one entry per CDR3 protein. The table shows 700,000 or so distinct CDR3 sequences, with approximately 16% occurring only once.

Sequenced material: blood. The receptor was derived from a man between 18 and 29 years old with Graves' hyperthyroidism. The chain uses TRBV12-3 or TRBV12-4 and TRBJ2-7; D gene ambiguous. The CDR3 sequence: CASSLFSTEQYF. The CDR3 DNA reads TGTGCCAGCAGTTTATTTTCCACTGAGCAGTACTTC.